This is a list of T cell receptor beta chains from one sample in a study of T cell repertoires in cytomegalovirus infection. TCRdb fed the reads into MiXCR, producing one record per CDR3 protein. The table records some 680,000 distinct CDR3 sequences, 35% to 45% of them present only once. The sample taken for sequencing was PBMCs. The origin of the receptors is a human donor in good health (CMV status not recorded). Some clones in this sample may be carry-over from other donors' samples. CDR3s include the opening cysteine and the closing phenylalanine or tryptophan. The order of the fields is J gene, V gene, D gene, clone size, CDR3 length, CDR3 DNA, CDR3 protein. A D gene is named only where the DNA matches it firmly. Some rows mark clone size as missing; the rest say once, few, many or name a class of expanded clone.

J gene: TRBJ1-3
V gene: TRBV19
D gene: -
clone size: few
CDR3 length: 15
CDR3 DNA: TGTGCCAGTAGAGCAACTTCTTCTCTTGGAAACACCATATATTTT
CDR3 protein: CASRATSSLGNTIYF

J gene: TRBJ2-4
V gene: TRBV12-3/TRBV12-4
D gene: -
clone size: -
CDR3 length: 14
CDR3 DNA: TGTGCCAGCAGCCCAATAGGAGGGCTAACCATTCAGTACTTC
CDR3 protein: CASSPIGGLTIQYF

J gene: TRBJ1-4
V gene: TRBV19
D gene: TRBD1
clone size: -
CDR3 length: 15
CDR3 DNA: TGTGCCAGTAGCCCTCCGGACAGGGGGCGTGAAAAACTGTTTTTT
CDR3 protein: CASSPPDRGREKLFF

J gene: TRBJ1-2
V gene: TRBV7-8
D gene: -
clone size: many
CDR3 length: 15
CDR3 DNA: TGTGCCAGCAGCTTAGAATTGAATGGGTACTATGGCTACACCTTC
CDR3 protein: CASSLELNGYYGYTF

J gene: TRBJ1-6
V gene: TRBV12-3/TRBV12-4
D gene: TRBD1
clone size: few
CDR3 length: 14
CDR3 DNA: TGTGCCAGCAGTAAATCGACAGGGATGGCACCCCTCCACTTT
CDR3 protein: CASSKSTGMAPLHF

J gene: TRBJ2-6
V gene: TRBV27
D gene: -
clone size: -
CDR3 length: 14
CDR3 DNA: TGTGCCAGCATAGAAGCTTCTGGGGCCAACGTCCTGACTTTC
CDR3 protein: CASIEASGANVLTF

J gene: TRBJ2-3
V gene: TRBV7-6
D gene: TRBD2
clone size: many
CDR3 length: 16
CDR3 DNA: TGTGCCAGCAGCTTAGGAGCGGGAGGACACACAGATACGCAGTATTTT
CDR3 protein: CASSLGAGGHTDTQYF

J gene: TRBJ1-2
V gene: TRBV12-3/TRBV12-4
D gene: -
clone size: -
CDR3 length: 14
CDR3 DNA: TGTGCCAGCAGTCTGACCGCGAACTACTATGGCTACACCTTC
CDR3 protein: CASSLTANYYGYTF

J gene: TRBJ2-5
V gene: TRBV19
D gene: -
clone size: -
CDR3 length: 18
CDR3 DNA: TGTGCCAGTAGTCAACGCGTGCCTCGGACAGCCCCCCAAGAGACCCAGTACTTC
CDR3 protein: CASSQRVPRTAPQETQYF

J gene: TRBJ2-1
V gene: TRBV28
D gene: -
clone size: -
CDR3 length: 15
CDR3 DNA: TGTGCCAGCAGTTTATACGGGGTAATAGGAAATGAGCAGTTCTTC
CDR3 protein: CASSLYGVIGNEQFF

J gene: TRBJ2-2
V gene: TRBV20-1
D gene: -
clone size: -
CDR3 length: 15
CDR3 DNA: TGCAGTGCTAGACCAACTTTAGCGAACACCGGGGAGCTGTTTTTT
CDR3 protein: CSARPTLANTGELFF

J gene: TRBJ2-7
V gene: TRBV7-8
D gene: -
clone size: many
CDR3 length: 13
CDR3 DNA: TGTGCCAGCAGCTTATTGACCAGCGACGAGCAGTACTTC
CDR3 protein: CASSLLTSDEQYF

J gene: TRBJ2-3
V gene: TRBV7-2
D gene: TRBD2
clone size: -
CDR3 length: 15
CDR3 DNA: TGTGCCAGAAGGCCCAGACTAGCGGGAGCAGATACGCAGTATTTT
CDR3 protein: CARRPRLAGADTQYF

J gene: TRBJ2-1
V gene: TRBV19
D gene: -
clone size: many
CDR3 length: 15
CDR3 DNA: TGTGCCAGTAGTATAGACAAAAGCTCCTACAATGAGCAGTTCTTC
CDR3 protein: CASSIDKSSYNEQFF

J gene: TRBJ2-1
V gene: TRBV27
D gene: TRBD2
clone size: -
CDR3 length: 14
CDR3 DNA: TGTGCCAGCAGCCTACTAGCGGGGGGGTCTAAGCAGTTCTTC
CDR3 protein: CASSLLAGGSKQFF

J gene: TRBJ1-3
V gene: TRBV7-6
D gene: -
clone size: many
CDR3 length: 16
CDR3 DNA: TGTGCCAGCAGCTTATGGTCGGAAACCTCTGGAAACACCATATATTTT
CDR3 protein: CASSLWSETSGNTIYF

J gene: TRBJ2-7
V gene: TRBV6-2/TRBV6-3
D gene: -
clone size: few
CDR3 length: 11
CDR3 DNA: TGTGCCAGCTACTCCTACTACGAGCAGTACTTC
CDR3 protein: CASYSYYEQYF

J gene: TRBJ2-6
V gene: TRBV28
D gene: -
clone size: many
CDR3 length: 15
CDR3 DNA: TGTGCCAGCACCCGGGGAGACACTGGGGCCAACGTCCTGACTTTC
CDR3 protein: CASTRGDTGANVLTF

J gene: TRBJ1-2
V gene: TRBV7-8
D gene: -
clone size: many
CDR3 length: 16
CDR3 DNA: TGTGCCAGCAGCCCCCGGTGGGGCTCCTCTAACTATGGCTACACCTTC
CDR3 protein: CASSPRWGSSNYGYTF

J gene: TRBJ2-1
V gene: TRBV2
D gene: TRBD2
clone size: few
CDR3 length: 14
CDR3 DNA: TGTGCCAGCAACCCGGGACTAGCGGGAGATAGGCAGTTCTTC
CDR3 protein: CASNPGLAGDRQFF

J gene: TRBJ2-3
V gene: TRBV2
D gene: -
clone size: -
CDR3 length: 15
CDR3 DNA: TGTGCCAGCCGGTTCCTCGTAGCCCCAACAGATACGCAGTATTTT
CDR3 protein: CASRFLVAPTDTQYF

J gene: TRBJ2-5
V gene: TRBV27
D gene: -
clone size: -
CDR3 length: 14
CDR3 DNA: TGTGCCAGCAGTTTCCTGGGGGGCTCAGAGACCCAGTACTTC
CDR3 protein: CASSFLGGSETQYF

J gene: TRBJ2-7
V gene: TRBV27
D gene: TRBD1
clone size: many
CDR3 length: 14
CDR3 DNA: TGTGCCAGCAGTAGGGGACAGGGGTTCTACGAGCAGTACTTC
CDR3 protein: CASSRGQGFYEQYF

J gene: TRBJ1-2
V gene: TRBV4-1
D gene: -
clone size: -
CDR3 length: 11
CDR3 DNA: TGCGCCAGCAGCCAGATGGATGGCTACACCTTC
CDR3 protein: CASSQMDGYTF

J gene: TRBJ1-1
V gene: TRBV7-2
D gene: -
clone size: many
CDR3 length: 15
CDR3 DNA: TGTGCCAGCAGCTTAACAGCAGGGATTAACACTGAAGCTTTCTTT
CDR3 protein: CASSLTAGINTEAFF

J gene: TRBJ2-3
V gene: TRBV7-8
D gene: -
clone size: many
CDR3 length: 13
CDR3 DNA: TGTGCCAGCAGCTTAGCACGTTCAGATACGCAGTATTTT
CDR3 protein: CASSLARSDTQYF

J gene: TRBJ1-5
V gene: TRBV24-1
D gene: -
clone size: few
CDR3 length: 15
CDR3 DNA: TGTGCCACCAGTGATGCAGGGGTTTCGGGACAGCCCCAGCATTTT
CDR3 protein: CATSDAGVSGQPQHF

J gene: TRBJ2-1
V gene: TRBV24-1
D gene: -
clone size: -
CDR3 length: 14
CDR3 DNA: TGTGCCACCAGTGGAGTTGGGGTATACAATGAGCAGTTCTTC
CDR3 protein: CATSGVGVYNEQFF

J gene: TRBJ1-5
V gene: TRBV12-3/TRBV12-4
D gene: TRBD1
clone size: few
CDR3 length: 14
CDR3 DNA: TGTGCCAGCAGTTATGGACAGGGGGCACAGCCCCAGCATTTT
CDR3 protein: CASSYGQGAQPQHF

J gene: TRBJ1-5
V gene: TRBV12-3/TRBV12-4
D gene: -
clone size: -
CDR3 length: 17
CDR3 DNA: TGTGCCAGCAGTTTCCTTCTAGGAGAAAGTAGTCCTCAGCCCCAGCATTTT
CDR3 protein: CASSFLLGESSPQPQHF

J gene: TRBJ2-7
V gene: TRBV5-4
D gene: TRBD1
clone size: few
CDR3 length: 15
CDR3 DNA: TGTGCCAGCAGCTCAGGACAGGGGGCTGCCTACGAGCAGTACTTC
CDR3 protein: CASSSGQGAAYEQYF

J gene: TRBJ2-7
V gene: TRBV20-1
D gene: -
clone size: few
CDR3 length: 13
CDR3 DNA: TGCAGTGCTAGAGCTCGGGGGGCTGGGGAGCAGTACTTC
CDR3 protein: CSARARGAGEQYF

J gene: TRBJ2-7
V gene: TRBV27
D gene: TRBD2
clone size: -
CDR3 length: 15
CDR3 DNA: TGTGCCAGCAGTTTATCGGGGAGGGGTTCCTACGAGCAGTACTTC
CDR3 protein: CASSLSGRGSYEQYF

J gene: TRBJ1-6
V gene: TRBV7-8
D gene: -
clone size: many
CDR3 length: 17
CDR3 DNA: TGTGCCAGCAGCCCATCCGGGGGACACCGCTATAATTCACCCCTCCACTTT
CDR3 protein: CASSPSGGHRYNSPLHF

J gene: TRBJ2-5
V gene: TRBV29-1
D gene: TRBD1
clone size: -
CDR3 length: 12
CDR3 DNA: TGCAGCGGGACAGGCCTACGAGAGACCCAGTACTTC
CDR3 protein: CSGTGLRETQYF

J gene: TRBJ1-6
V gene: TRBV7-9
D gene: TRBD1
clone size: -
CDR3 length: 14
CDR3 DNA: TGTGCCAGCGGGTTGGTGGCAGGGGGGTCACCCCTCCACTTT
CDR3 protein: CASGLVAGGSPLHF

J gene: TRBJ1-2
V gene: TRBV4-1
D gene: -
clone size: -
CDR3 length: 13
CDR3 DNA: TGCGCCAGCAGCCCTCAGGCCGCCGTCGGCTACACCTTC
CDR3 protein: CASSPQAAVGYTF

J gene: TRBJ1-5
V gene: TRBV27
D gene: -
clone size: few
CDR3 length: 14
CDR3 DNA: TGTGCCAGCACCTCACTTCAGGGGAATCAGCCCCAGCATTTT
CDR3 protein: CASTSLQGNQPQHF

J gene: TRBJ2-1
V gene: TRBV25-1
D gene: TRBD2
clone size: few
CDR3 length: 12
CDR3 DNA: TGTGCCAGCAGTGAGACTAGCGGTGAGCAGTTCTTC
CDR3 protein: CASSETSGEQFF

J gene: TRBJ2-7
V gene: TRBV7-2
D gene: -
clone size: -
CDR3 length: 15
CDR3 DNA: TGTGCCAGCAGCTTACGTAGGGGACACAACTACGAGCAGTACTTC
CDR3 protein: CASSLRRGHNYEQYF

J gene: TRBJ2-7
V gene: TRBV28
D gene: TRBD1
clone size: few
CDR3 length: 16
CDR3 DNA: TGTGCCAGCAGTAGGGGCTGGGACAGCAGCTCCTACGAGCAGTACTTC
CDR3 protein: CASSRGWDSSSYEQYF

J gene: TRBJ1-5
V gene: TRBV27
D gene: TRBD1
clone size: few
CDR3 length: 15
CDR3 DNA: TGTGCCAGCAGTTCGGACAGGTTAAGCAATCAGCCCCAGCATTTT
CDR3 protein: CASSSDRLSNQPQHF

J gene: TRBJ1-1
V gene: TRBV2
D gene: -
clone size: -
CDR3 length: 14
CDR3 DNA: TGTGCCAGCAGTGAAGGGTTCGGGGGCACTGAAGCTTTCTTT
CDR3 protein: CASSEGFGGTEAFF

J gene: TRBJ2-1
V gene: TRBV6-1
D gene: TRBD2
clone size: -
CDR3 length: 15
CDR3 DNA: TGTGCCAGCAGTGAAGGTGGGGGGGGATACAATGATCAGTTCTTC
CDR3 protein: CASSEGGGGYNDQFF

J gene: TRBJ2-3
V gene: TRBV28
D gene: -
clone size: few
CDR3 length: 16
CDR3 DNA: TGTGCCAGCAGTTCCACCGGGGGCGTGGGTAGAGATACGCAGTATTTT
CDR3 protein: CASSSTGGVGRDTQYF

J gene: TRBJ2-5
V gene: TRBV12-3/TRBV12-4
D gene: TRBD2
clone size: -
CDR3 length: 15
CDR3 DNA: TGTGCCGGCAGTTTAGCGGGGGGGAACCAAGAGACCCAGTACTTC
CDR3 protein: CAGSLAGGNQETQYF

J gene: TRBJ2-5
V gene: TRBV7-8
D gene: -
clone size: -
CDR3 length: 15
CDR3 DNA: TGTGCCAGCAGCTCAAGCGTCAGACTCCGAGAGACCCAGTACTTC
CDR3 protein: CASSSSVRLRETQYF

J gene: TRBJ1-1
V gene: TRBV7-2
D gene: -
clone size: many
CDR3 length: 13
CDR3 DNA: TGTGCCAGCCGGGGGGGGCTGAACACTGAAGCTTTCTTT
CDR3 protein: CASRGGLNTEAFF

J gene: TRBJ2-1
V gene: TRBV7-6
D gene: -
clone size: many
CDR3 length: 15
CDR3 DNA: TGTGCCAGCAGCTTGGGGCAGGGGCCCTACAATGAGCAGTTCTTC
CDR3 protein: CASSLGQGPYNEQFF

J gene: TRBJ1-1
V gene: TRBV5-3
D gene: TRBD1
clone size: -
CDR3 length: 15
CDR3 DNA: TGTGCCAGCAGCTCGGGGGGACAGCCAAACACTGAAGCTTTCTTT
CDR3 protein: CASSSGGQPNTEAFF

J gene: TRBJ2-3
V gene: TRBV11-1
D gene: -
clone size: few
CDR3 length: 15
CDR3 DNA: TGTGCCAGCAGATACCGACAGGTGATCACAGATACGCAGTATTTT
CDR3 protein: CASRYRQVITDTQYF

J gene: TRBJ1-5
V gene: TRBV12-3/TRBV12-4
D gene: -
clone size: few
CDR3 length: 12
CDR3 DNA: TGTGCCAGCAGGGCGGACAATCAGCCCCAGCATTTT
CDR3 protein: CASRADNQPQHF

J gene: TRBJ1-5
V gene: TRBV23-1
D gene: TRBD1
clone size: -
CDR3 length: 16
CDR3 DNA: TGCGCCAGCAGTAAGAAAGGACAGGGATGCAATCAGCCCCAGCATTTT
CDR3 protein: CASSKKGQGCNQPQHF

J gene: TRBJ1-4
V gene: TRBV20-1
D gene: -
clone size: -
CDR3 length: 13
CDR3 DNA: TGCAGGGAACCAAGGGGTCGCGGAGAAAAACTGTTTTTT
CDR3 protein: CREPRGRGEKLFF

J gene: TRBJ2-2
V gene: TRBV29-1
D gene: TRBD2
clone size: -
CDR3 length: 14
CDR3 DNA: TGCAGCGTGGGGACTAGCGGGAGGACCGGGGAGCTGTTTTTT
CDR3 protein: CSVGTSGRTGELFF